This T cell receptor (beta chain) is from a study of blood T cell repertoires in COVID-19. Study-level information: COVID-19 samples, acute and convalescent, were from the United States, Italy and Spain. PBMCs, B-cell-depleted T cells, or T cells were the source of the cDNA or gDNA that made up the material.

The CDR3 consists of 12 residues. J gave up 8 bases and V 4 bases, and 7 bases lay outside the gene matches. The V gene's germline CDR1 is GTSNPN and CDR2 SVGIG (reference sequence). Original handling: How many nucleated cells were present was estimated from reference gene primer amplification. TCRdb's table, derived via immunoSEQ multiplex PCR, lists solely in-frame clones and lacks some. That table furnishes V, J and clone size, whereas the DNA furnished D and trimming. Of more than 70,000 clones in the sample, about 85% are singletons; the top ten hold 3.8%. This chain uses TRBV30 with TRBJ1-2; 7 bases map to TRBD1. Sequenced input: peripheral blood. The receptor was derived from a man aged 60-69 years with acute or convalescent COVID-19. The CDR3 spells CAWTTGARGYTF. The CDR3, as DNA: TGTGCCTGGACCACAGGGGCCAGGGGCTACACCTTC.